The 20 T cell receptor beta chains listed next were all sequenced from one sample in a study of PD-L1 blockade in urothelial cancer. Time point: pretreatment peripheral blood. Profiled with immunoSEQ multiplex PCR; TCRdb holds only in-frame clones, not every one. The data hold 50,000 or so clones, with about 82% observed a single time. The specimen was PBMCs, collected around atezolizumab (anti-PD-L1) treatment. The receptors were sampled from a man aged 55 to 70 with urothelial cancer.

This rearrangement joins TRBV2 to TRBJ1-5, with a weak D call TRBD1 (6 bases). Per the germline V gene, CDR1 is SNHLY and CDR2 is FYNNEI. The length of the CDR3 is 14 residues. V lost 7 bases and J lost 3, with 13 bases in between. In nucleotides, the CDR3 is TGTGCCAGCACCGAGAGGACAGCCAATCAGCCCCAGCATTTT. Its translation is CASTERTANQPQHF.

The chain combines TRBV4-2 with TRBJ2-1, with 9 nucleotides matching TRBD2. This CDR3 is 19 amino acids long. V was clipped by 2 bases and J by 6 bases; unmatched bases: 17. Per the germline V gene, CDR1 is LGHNA and CDR2 is YNFKEQ. CDR3 loop: CASSQPLSGGGGPGNEQFF. The CDR3, as DNA: TGTGCCAGCAGCCAACCCCTCTCTGGCGGGGGGGGCCCGGGCAATGAGCAGTTCTTC.

The chain has TRBV5-6 and TRBJ2-5; 13 bases align to TRBD2. V lost 4 bases, J lost 2 bases, and 2 bases stayed unmatched. The CDR3 has 15 residues. Germline lookup yields CDR1 SGHDT and CDR2 YYEEEE. The CDR3 reads CASSLTSGGQETQYF. The DNA of the CDR3 is TGTGCCAGCAGCCTGACTAGCGGGGGGCAAGAGACCCAGTACTTC.

The J gene is TRBJ2-3, the V gene TRBV5-1; the match to TRBD2 covers 8 bases. Germline V gene sequence: CDR1 SGHRS, CDR2 YFSETQ. The CDR3 is 15 residues long. V was clipped by 0 bases and J by 5 bases; unmatched bases: 5. The CDR3 coding sequence is TGCGCCAGCAGCTTGGGTTGGACTAGCTTAGATACGCAGTATTTT. The encoded protein is CASSLGWTSLDTQYF.

This chain joins TRBV30 and TRBJ2-3; 11 bases map to TRBD2. The J segment lost 2 bases and the V segment lost 2 bases, leaving 3 bases of the junction unmatched. CDR1 GTSNPN and CDR2 SVGIG come from the germline V gene (reference sequence). The CDR3 consists of 15 residues. The chain's CDR3 is CAWSLTSGITDTQYF. CDR3 DNA: TGTGCCTGGAGTTTGACTAGCGGGATCACAGATACGCAGTATTTT.

The rearrangement uses TRBV2 and TRBJ1-6; no firm D call. CDR3 length: 16 residues. Deletions cut 4 bases from V and 0 bases from J, with 10 bases between. Per the germline V gene, CDR1 is SNHLY and CDR2 is FYNNEI. CDR3 DNA sequence: TGTGCCAGCAGTGGACCCCGGAGCTCCTATAATTCACCCCTCCACTTT. It specifies CASSGPRSSYNSPLHF.

The rearrangement uses TRBV5-1 and TRBJ1-4, with TRBD1 as a possible D gene (5 bases). V was shortened by 4 bases and J by 3 bases, with 10 bases between the two germline ends. The CDR3 loop spans 14 amino acids. From germline, CDR1 is SGHRS and CDR2 YFSETQ. The CDR3 is CASSPQGSNEKLFF. CDR3 coding DNA: TGCGCCAGCAGCCCTCAGGGATCTAATGAAAAACTGTTTTTT.

As regards this clone: The junction departs from germline at one end; a sequencing error may be responsible. The chain carries TRBV27 and TRBJ1-5; the D gene is possibly TRBD1 (5 bases). Looked up from germline, CDR1 is MNHEY and CDR2 is SMNVEV (reference sequence). This CDR3 region has 14 residues. The CDR3 is CASSFQGFNHPQHF. The CDR3 coding sequence is TGTGCCAGCAGTTTTCAGGGATTCAATCATCCCCAGCATTTT.

This clone has only a few counts. The junction shows a germline mismatch at one end, possibly a read error. Here the CDR3 reads CASSLRLKETQYF. CDR3 nucleotides: TGTGCTAGCAGCCTCAGGTTGAAAGAGACCCAGTACTTC. The chain has TRBV7-7 and TRBJ2-5; D is uncertain. The CDR3 is 13 amino acids. The germline V gene encodes CDR1 SSHAT and CDR2 FNYEAQ (reference sequence).

This rearrangement joins TRBV16 to TRBJ2-7; TRBD2 agrees at 14 bases. V trimming: 2 bases; J trimming: 0 bases; junction bases outside the gene matches: 3. The CDR3 covers 17 residues. CDR1 and CDR2 from the germline V gene are KGHSY and FQNENV. The CDR3 region has the DNA TGTGCCAGCAGCCAAGGGACTAGCGGGAGTTCCTCCTACGAGCAGTACTTC. It specifies CASSQGTSGSSSYEQYF.

This clone was seen only once. This chain links TRBV5-1 with TRBJ1-1; the D is unclear. V shed 3 bases and J shed 1 base, with 10 bases lying between them. This CDR3 contains 14 residues. In germline, CDR1 is SGHRS, CDR2 YFSETQ. CDR3: CASSSSGSNTEAFF. The CDR3 nucleotides are TGCGCCAGCAGCTCATCGGGATCGAACACTGAAGCTTTCTTT.

A few counts support this clone. V is TRBV10-3 and J is TRBJ1-1, with TRBD1 as a possible D gene (5 bases). The germline gives CDR1 ENHRY, CDR2 SYGVKD. Deletions cut 6 bases from V and 4 bases from J, with 15 bases between. The CDR3 contains 14 residues. The DNA of the CDR3 is TGTGCCATCAGGGGGGGTGGAGGGACCACTGAAGCTTTCTTT. Amino acids: CAIRGGGGTTEAFF.

This rearrangement joins TRBV4-1 to TRBJ1-4, with a tentative D call TRBD1 (5 bases). Germline values: CDR1 MGHRA, CDR2 YSYEKL. Trimming pared 4 bases from V and 5 bases from J, leaving 11 bases between. This CDR3 region has 14 residues. CDR3 sequence (DNA): TGCGCCAGCAGCCTGGGCAAGGGGAATGAAAAACTGTTTTTT. This sequence encodes CASSLGKGNEKLFF.

J is TRBJ2-3 and V is TRBV30, with a tentative D call TRBD2 (5 bases). The V end was cut by 6 bases, the J end by 7 bases, with 17 bases between. Germline V gene sequence: CDR1 GTSNPN, CDR2 SVGIG (reference sequence). This CDR3 spans 13 amino acids. The CDR3 reads CACNAFGLYTQYF. DNA of the CDR3: TGTGCCTGCAACGCATTTGGACTCTATACGCAGTATTTT.

The chain links TRBV9 to TRBJ2-7, with no clear D. V gave up 4 bases and J gave up 4 bases, with 12 bases separating them. Germline CDR1 reads SGDLS; CDR2 reads YYNGEE. The length of the CDR3 is 13 residues. CDR3 amino acids: CASSPQTAYEQYF. CDR3 DNA: TGTGCCAGCAGCCCACAGACGGCTTACGAGCAGTACTTC.

The chain couples TRBV30 to TRBJ2-7; 14 bases fit TRBD2. The CDR3 extends over 16 amino acids. V was pared by 0 bases and J by 7 bases, with 8 bases of the junction left unmatched. Germline V gene data show CDR1 as GTSNPN and CDR2 as SVGIG (reference sequence). DNA of the CDR3: TGTGCCTGGAGTGTGTTCGGGACTAGCGGGAGAAGGGAGCAGTACTTC. Amino acids: CAWSVFGTSGRREQYF.

In its sample, this clone was seen a few times. The chain carries TRBV4-1 and TRBJ1-1; 10 bases are a match to TRBD1. The CDR3 runs 18 residues. The trim removed 5 bases at V and 6 bases at J, leaving 18 bases unmatched. The germline CDR1 and CDR2 sequences are MGHRA and YSYEKL. The CDR3 bases are TGCGCCAGCAGCGCAACACCCGGGACAGGGGCTCTCAGGGCTGAAGCTTTCTTT. This encodes CASSATPGTGALRAEAFF.

This sequence joins TRBV19 and TRBJ2-3; 9 bases fit TRBD1. The germline CDR1 and CDR2 sequences are LNHDA and SQIVND (reference sequence). This CDR3 is built from 15 residues. V shed 5 bases and J 5 bases; nucleotides not matched to a gene: 8. CDR3 residues: CASSLSTGGGDTQYF. The CDR3 DNA reads as TGTGCCAGTAGTCTCTCGACAGGGGGAGGAGATACGCAGTATTTT.

This clone was detected a few times. V is TRBV6-1 and J is TRBJ2-6; D might be TRBD1 (6 bases). V dropped 4 bases and J dropped 0 bases, with 19 bases sitting between them. Germline CDR1 is MNHNS and CDR2 is SASEGT. This CDR3 is built from 19 residues. In DNA, the CDR3 is TGTGCCAGCAGTGCCGCTGCCCGGGACACAAGCTCTGGGGCCAACGTCCTGACTTTC. Residues: CASSAAARDTSSGANVLTF.

This clone was seen just once. This chain uses TRBV29-1 with TRBJ2-3, with D possibly matching TRBD2 (6 bases). Between the trimmed V and J ends, which lost 5 bases and 6 bases, there was a span of 24 bases. The CDR3 is 16 residues long. Germline V gene sequence: CDR1 SQVTM, CDR2 ANQGSEA. The CDR3 spells CSVFQMRGPRGDTQYF. DNA for the CDR3: TGCAGCGTTTTTCAAATGCGGGGACCTCGCGGGGATACGCAGTATTTT.